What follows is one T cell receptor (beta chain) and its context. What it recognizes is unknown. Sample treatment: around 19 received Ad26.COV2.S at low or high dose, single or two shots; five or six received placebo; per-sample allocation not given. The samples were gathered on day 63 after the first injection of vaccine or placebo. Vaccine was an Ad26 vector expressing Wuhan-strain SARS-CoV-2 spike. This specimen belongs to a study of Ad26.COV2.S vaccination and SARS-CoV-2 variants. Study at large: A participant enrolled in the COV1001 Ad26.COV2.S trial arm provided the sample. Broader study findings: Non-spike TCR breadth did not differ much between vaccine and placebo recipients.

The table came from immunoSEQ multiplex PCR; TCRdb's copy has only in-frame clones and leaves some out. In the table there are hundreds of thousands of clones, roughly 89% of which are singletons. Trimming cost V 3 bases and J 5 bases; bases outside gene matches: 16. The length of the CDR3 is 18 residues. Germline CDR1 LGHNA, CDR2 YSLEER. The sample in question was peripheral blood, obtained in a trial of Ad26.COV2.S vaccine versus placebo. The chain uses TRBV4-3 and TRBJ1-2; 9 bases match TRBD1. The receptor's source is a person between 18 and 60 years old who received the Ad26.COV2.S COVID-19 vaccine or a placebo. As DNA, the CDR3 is TGCGCCAGCAGCCATGGAATGGGGACAGGGAGGGGTGGTTATGGCTACACCTTC. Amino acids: CASSHGMGTGRGGYGYTF.